This T cell receptor beta chain was captured by sequencing in a study of early T cells in non-severe SARS-CoV-2 infection. About the research overall: The study sequenced bulk RNA from unsorted whole blood, with chains unpaired. Whole-study results and caveats: VDJdb matching, biased toward anti-spike CD8 responses, missed private and CD4 specificities.

About this clonotype itself: What it binds is unknown.

This CDR3 region has 15 residues. Germline V gene data show CDR1 as DFQATT and CDR2 as SNEGSKA (reference sequence). Individual cDNA molecules carried attached unique molecular identifiers. TCRdb independently ran MiXCR on the 5' RACE reads; one entry per CDR3 protein. The table includes 85,000 to 100,000 distinct CDR3 sequences, around 10% detected once. The sample consisted of whole blood, taken at baseline. The receptor's source is an adult who was a healthcare worker with PCR-confirmed SARS-CoV-2 infection or an uninfected control (not recorded which). The chain employs TRBV20-1 and TRBJ2-1, with D possibly being TRBD1 (6 bases). DNA of the CDR3: TGCACCATCCACTACCCCAGGGGCTCCTACAATGAGCAGTTCTTC. Its translation: CTIHYPRGSYNEQFF.